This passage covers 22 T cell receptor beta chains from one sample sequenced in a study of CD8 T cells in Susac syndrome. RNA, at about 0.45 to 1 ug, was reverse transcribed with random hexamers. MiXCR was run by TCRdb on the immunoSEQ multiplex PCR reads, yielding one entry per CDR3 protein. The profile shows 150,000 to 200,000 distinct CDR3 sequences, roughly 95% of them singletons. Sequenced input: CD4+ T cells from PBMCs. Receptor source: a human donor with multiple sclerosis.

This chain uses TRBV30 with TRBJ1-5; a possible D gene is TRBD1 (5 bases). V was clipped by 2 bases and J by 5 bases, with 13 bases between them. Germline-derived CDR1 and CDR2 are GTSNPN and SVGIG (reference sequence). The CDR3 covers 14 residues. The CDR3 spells CAWSLGQGDQPQHF. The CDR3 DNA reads TGTGCCTGGAGTTTGGGGCAGGGTGATCAGCCCCAGCATTTT.

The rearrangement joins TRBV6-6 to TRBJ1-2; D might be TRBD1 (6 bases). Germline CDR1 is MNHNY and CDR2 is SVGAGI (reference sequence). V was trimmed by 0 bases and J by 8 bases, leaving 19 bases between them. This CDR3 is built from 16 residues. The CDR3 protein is CASSYSTVGGRAGYTF. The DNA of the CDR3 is TGTGCCAGCAGTTACTCGACCGTTGGGGGGCGAGCGGGCTACACCTTC.

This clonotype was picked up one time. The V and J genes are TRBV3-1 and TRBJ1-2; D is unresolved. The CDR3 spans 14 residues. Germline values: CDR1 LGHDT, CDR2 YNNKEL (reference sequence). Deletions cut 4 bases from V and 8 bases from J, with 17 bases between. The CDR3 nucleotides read TGTGCCAGCAGCCCCGCGACGGTCGCGGGGGGCTACACCTTC. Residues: CASSPATVAGGYTF.

The CDR3 DNA reads TGCAGTGCTACGAGACAGGGGACCACCTACAATGAGCAGTTCTTC. Protein sequence: CSATRQGTTYNEQFF. J is TRBJ2-1 and V is TRBV20-1; 8 positions agree with TRBD1. Trimming removed 4 bases from V and 2 bases from J; junction bases left unmatched: 7. Germline V lookup: CDR1 DFQATT, CDR2 SNEGSKA (reference sequence). CDR3 length equals 15 residues.

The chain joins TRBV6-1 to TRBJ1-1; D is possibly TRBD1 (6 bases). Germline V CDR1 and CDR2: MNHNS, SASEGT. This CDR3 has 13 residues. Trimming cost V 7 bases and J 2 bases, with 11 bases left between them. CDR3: CASIGGANTEAFF. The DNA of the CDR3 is TGTGCCAGCATCGGGGGCGCCAACACTGAAGCTTTCTTT.

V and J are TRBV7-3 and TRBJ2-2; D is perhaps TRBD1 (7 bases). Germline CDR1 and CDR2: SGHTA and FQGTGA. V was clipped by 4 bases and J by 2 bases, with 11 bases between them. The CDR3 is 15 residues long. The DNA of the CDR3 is TGTGCCAGCAGCTCGCGGGACAGAAACACCGGGGAGCTGTTTTTT. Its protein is CASSSRDRNTGELFF.

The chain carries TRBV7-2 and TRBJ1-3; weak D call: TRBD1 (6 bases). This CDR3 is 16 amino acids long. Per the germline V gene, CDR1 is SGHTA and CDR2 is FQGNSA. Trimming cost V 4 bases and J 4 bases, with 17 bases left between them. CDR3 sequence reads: CASSSLGHAAGNTIYF. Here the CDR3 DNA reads TGTGCCAGCAGCTCCTTGGGACACGCCGCCGGAAACACCATATATTTT.

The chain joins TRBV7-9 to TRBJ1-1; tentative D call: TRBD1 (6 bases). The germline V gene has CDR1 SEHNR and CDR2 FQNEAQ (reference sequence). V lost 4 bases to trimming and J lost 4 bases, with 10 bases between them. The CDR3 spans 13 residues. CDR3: CASSYRVGTEAFF. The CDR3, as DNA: TGTGCCAGCAGCTACAGGGTGGGCACTGAAGCTTTCTTT.

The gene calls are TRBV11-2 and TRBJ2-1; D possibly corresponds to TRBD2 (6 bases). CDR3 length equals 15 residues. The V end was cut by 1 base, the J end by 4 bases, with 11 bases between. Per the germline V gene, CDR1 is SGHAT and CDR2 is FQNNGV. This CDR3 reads CASSLVRGSYNEQFF. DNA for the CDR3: TGTGCCAGCAGCTTAGTGCGGGGCAGTTACAATGAGCAGTTCTTC.

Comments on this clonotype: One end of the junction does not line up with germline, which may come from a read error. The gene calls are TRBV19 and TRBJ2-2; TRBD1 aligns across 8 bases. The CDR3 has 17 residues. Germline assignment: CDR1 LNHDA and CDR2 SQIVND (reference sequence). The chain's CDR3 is CASRLDSSGQGSGELFF. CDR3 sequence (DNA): TGTGCCAGTAGGTTAGATAGTTCCGGACAGGGATCCGGGGAGCTTTTTTTT.

Here the CDR3 reads CASSLRGRTSGSYEQYF. The CDR3 bases are TGTGCCAGCAGTTTAAGGGGGCGGACTAGCGGGAGCTACGAGCAGTACTTC. The rearrangement joins TRBV27 to TRBJ2-7; 13 bases agree with TRBD2. This CDR3 region has 17 residues. Germline V CDR1 and CDR2: MNHEY, SMNVEV (reference sequence). Trimming took 2 bases from V and 3 from J; bases not matched to a gene: 7.

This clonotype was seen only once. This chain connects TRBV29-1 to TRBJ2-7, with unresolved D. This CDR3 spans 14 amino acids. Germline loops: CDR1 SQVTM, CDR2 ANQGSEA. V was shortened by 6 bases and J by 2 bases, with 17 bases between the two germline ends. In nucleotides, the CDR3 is TGCAGCGTCCTCACGCCGGACGGAACCTACGAGCAGTACTTC. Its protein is CSVLTPDGTYEQYF.

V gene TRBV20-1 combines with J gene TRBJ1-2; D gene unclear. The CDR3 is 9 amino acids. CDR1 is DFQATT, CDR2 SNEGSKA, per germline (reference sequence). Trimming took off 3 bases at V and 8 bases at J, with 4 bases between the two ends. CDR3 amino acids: CSASPGYTF. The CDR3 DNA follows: TGCAGTGCTAGTCCGGGCTACACCTTC.

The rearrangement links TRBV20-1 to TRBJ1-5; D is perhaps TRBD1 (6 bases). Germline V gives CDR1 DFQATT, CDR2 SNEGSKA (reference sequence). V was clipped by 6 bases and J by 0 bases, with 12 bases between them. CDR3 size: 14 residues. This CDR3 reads CSAPDRSSNQPQHF. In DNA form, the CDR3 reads TGCAGTGCCCCGGACAGATCTAGCAATCAGCCCCAGCATTTT.

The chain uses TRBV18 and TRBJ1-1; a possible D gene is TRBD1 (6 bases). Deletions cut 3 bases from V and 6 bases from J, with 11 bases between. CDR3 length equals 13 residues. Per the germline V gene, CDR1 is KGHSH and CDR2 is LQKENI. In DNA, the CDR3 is TGTGCCAGCTCACCCCAGGGGTGGGCTGAAGCTTTCTTT. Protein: CASSPQGWAEAFF.

CDR3 in amino acids: CATSRGGNTGELFF. The CDR3 nucleotides are TGTGCCACCAGCAGAGGAGGGAACACCGGGGAGCTGTTTTTT. V gene TRBV15 combines with J gene TRBJ2-2; unclear D gene. CDR3 length equals 14 residues. Deletions cut 1 base from V and 1 base from J, with 4 bases between. Germline V gene lookup returns CDR1 LNHNV and CDR2 YYDKDF (reference sequence).

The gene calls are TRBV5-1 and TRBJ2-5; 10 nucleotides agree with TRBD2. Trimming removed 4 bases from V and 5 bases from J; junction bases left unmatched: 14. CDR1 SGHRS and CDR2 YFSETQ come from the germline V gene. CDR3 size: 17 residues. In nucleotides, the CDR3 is TGCGCCAGCAGCCTACAGTGGATTCCGGGACTAGCGGAGACCCAGTACTTC. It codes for CASSLQWIPGLAETQYF.

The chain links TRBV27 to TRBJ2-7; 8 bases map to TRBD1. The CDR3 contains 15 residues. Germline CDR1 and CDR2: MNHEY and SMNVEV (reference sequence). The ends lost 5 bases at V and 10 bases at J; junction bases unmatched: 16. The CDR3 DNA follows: TGTGCCAGCAGTCTCCCCCCAGGACAGGGCACCCCTCAGTACTTC. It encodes CASSLPPGQGTPQYF.

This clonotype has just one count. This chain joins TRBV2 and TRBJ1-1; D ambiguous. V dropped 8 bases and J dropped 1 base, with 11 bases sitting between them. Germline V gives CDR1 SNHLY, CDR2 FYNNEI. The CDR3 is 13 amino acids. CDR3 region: CASRGRWNTEAFF. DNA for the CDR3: TGTGCCAGCCGCGGCCGGTGGAACACTGAAGCTTTCTTT.

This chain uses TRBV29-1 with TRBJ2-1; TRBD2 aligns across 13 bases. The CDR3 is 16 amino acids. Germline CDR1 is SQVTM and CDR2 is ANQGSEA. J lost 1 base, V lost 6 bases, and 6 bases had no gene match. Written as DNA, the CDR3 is TGCAGCGTCGGGACTAGCGGGATCGGGTCCTACAATGAGCAGTTCTTC. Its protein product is CSVGTSGIGSYNEQFF.

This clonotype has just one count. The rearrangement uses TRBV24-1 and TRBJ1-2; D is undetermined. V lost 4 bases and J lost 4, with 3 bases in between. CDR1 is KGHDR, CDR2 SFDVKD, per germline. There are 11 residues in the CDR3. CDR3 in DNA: TGTGCCACCAGTGAGGGCTATGGCTACACCTTC. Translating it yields CATSEGYGYTF.

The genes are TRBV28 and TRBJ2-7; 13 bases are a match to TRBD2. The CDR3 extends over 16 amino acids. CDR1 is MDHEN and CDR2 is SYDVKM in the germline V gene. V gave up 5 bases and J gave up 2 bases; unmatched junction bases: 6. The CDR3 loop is CASSPPGLAGTYEQYF. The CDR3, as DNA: TGTGCCAGCAGTCCTCCGGGACTAGCGGGGACCTACGAGCAGTACTTC.